These 12 T cell receptor beta chains were all obtained from the same sample, sequenced in a study of blood T cells in healthy people across ages. Alongside a J-beta primer mix, a sample-barcoded 5' primer served in a second PCR lasting 7 to 11 cycles. TCRdb passed the 5' RACE reads through MiXCR, listing each CDR3 protein once. This table holds hundreds of thousands of distinct CDR3 sequences, 45% to 65% found once. Input material: blood. The receptors shown here come from a man aged 60 to 69 in good health.

The gene calls are TRBV20-1 and TRBJ2-1; 11 nucleotides line up with TRBD2. This CDR3 comprises 15 residues. The germline V gene encodes CDR1 DFQATT and CDR2 SNEGSKA (reference sequence). Trimming took 8 bases from V and 5 from J; bases not matched to a gene: 11. The CDR3 reads CSTKPGLAVDNEQFF. The CDR3 DNA follows: TGCAGTACTAAACCGGGACTAGCGGTCGACAATGAGCAGTTCTTC.

V usage is TRBV12-3 or TRBV12-4 and J usage is TRBJ2-3, with D possibly matching TRBD2 (6 bases). There are 12 residues in the CDR3. V was trimmed by 3 bases and J by 8 bases, leaving 9 bases between them. CDR3 DNA: TGTGCCAGCAGTTTGGAGGGGCCTACGCAGTATTTT. Protein: CASSLEGPTQYF.

CDR3 in amino acids: CSVVGGVTDTQYF. The CDR3 region has the DNA TGCAGCGTTGTTGGGGGGGTCACAGATACGCAGTATTTT. The rearrangement uses TRBV29-1 and TRBJ2-3; 7 bases agree with TRBD2. The CDR3 has 13 residues. With 4 bases clipped from V and 2 bases from J, the junction kept 3 bases outside the gene matches. The germline gives CDR1 SQVTM, CDR2 ANQGSEA.

This clonotype showed up just a few times. The chain links TRBV7-2 to TRBJ2-1, with a weak D call TRBD2 (6 bases). CDR3 length equals 15 residues. Trimming pared 5 bases from V and 5 bases from J, leaving 16 bases between. Germline values: CDR1 SGHTA, CDR2 FQGNSA. As DNA, the CDR3 is TGTGCCAGCAGCCCACCGGGGGACCCTGACAATGAGCAGTTCTTC. This encodes CASSPPGDPDNEQFF. Together with reference TRBV7-2 and TRBJ2-1, the CDR3 gives the full variable domain: GAGVSQSPSNKVTEKGKDVELRCDPISGHTALYWYRQSLGQGLEFLIYFQGNSAPDKSGLPSDRFSAERTGGSVSTLTIQRTQQEDSAVYLCASSPPGDPDNEQFFGPGTRLTVL.

V is TRBV12-3 or TRBV12-4 and J is TRBJ2-2, with 7 bases identical to TRBD1. The CDR3 is 15 amino acids. The V segment lost 5 bases and the J segment 6 bases; nucleotides outside the gene matches: 9. The DNA of the CDR3 is TGTGCCAGCAGTCTCAGACAGGGTACGGCCGGGGAGCTGTTTTTT. Its protein is CASSLRQGTAGELFF.

The chain is built from TRBV7-9 and TRBJ2-5, with D unresolved. Germline lookup yields CDR1 SEHNR and CDR2 FQNEAQ (reference sequence). Between the trimmed V and J ends, which lost 6 bases and 3 bases, there was a span of 8 bases. The CDR3 has 12 residues. CDR3 nucleotide sequence: TGTGCCAGCAGTTTTACCGAAGAGACCCAGTACTTC. The encoded protein is CASSFTEETQYF.

This clonotype showed up just a few times. The chain is built from TRBV29-1 and TRBJ2-1, with TRBD2 matching over 9 bases. From germline, CDR1 is SQVTM and CDR2 ANQGSEA. The CDR3 length is 12 residues. V was clipped by 7 bases and J by 7 bases; unmatched bases: 5. The CDR3 protein is CSGLRGGNEQFF. The CDR3 DNA is TGCAGCGGGCTGCGGGGGGGGAATGAGCAGTTCTTC.

The J gene is TRBJ2-5, the V gene TRBV5-1, with 8 bases aligning to TRBD2. V trimming: 4 bases; J trimming: 2 bases; junction bases outside the gene matches: 7. This CDR3 is 15 amino acids long. CDR1 and CDR2 (germline): SGHRS, YFSETQ. The CDR3 DNA follows: TGCGCCAGCAGCGCGGGACTAGACTTTCAAGAGACCCAGTACTTC. Translating it yields CASSAGLDFQETQYF.

This clonotype was found a few times. The rearrangement links TRBV6-6 to TRBJ1-2; tentative D call: TRBD1 (5 bases). Per the germline V gene, CDR1 is MNHNY and CDR2 is SVGAGI (reference sequence). V was shortened by 2 bases and J by 4 bases, with 11 bases between the two germline ends. The CDR3 runs to 14 residues. The CDR3: CASSYGGASYGYTF. CDR3 DNA sequence: TGTGCCAGCAGTTACGGCGGGGCTAGCTATGGCTACACCTTC.

The chain links TRBV7-9 to TRBJ2-5, with 11 bases fitting TRBD2. The CDR3 runs to 16 residues. V shed 5 bases and J 4 bases; nucleotides not matched to a gene: 9. The germline V gene encodes CDR1 SEHNR and CDR2 FQNEAQ (reference sequence). The CDR3 DNA reads TGTGCCAGCAGCCCCAAGACTAGCGGGGCCCCAGAGACCCAGTACTTC. Translating it yields CASSPKTSGAPETQYF.

This clonotype showed up just a few times. The chain uses TRBV15 and TRBJ2-3; D gene uncertain. Trimming stripped 3 bases from V and 2 bases from J, with 9 bases between. Germline lookup yields CDR1 LNHNV and CDR2 YYDKDF (reference sequence). The CDR3 contains 14 residues. The CDR3 sequence: CATSRETLTDTQYF. The CDR3 DNA is TGTGCCACCAGCAGGGAAACTCTCACAGATACGCAGTATTTT. The complete variable domain, with remaining parts taken from reference TRBV15 and TRBJ2-3, reads DAMVIQNPRYQVTQFGKPVTLSCSQTLNHNVMYWYQQKSSQAPKLLFHYYDKDFNNEADTPDNFQSRRPNTSFCFLDIRSPGLGDTAMYLCATSRETLTDTQYFGPGTRLTVL.

The chain is built from TRBV6-1 and TRBJ2-5; tentatively, D is TRBD2 (6 bases). Germline CDR1 reads MNHNS; CDR2 reads SASEGT. The CDR3 runs 14 residues. Trimming removed 6 bases from V and 7 bases from J, with 18 bases in between. The DNA for the CDR3 is TGTGCCAGCAGGAACGAACGGACTACAGGGACCCAGTACTTC. Translated: CASRNERTTGTQYF.